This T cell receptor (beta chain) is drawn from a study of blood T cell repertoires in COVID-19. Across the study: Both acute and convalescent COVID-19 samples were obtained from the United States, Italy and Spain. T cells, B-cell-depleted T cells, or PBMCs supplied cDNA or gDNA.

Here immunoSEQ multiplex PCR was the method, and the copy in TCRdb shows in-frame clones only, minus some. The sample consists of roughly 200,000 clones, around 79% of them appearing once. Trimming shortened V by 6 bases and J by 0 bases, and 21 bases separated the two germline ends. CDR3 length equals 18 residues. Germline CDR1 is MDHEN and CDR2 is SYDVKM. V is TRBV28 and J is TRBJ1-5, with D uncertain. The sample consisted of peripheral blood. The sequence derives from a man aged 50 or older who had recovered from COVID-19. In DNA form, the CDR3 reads TGTGCCAGCAGCTCGCTTGGTCACGATCACTTTAGCAATCAGCCCCAGCATTTT. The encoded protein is CASSSLGHDHFSNQPQHF.